This entry describes one T cell receptor beta chain. Antigen specificity is unknown. The CDR3 end is not reached by the read, which stops 3 residues before it; the germline J gene fills it in. The data stem from a study of T cells in women clearing cervical HPV infection. As for the study in general: Cases: HPV16-related CIN3 or worse on histology, 2 invasive cancers. Case blood was drawn when the lesion was first found; control blood after infection became undetectable. No precancer developed; the control's incident HPV16 infection cleared within 12 months. Study observations and caveats: CIN3+ cases had significantly higher TCR repertoire richness than controls, but evenness did not differ.

Trimming at V came to 4 bases and at J to 1 base, leaving 2 bases not matched to a gene. CDR3 length: 14 amino acids. Germline loops: CDR1 SGHNT, CDR2 YYREEE (reference sequence). Produced via immunoSEQ multiplex PCR; TCRdb's table is partial and in-frame only. The clone table shows about 36,000 clones, with the ten largest holding about 1.7%. The specimen sequenced was blood buffy coat. V is TRBV5-4 and J is TRBJ1-1, with 9 bases that match TRBD1. The sequence was obtained from a woman between 18 and 70 years old with a cervical HPV16 infection that either progressed to CIN3+ or cleared (not recorded which). The CDR3 here is CASSRTGANTEAFF. The part of the CDR3 DNA that was read is TGTGCCAGCAGCCGGACAGGGGCGAACACTGAA.